Listed below are T cell receptor beta chains from one sample, sequenced in a study of cytomegalovirus exposure and HLA in healthy donors. Profiled with immunoSEQ multiplex PCR; TCRdb holds only in-frame clones, not every one. The sample lists about 130,000 clones; roughly 80% were seen once. The sequencing input was PBMCs. The receptors come from a woman aged 35 to 49 in good health and CMV-seropositive. Both conserved end residues are part of each CDR3. A D gene is named only where the DNA matches it firmly. Part of the rows lack a size; the others show once, few, many or a class for expanded clones.

CDR3aa,CDR3nt,d_gene,j_gene,abundance,v_gene
CATVTSGRDNEQFF,TGTGCCACCGTGACTAGCGGGAGAGACAATGAGCAGTTCTTC,TRBD2,TRBJ2-1,-,TRBV7-6
CASSLVSGGGELFF,TGCGCCAGCAGCTTGGTATCCGGGGGCGGGGAGCTGTTTTTT,-,TRBJ2-2,-,TRBV5-1
CASSLSSANTGELFF,TGCGCCAGCAGCTTATCCAGCGCTAACACCGGGGAGCTGTTTTTT,-,TRBJ2-2,-,TRBV5-1
CASSTTSVGTDTQYF,TGTGCCAGCAGCACAACTAGCGTTGGCACAGATACGCAGTATTTT,TRBD2,TRBJ2-3,-,TRBV7-9
CAWSNFGTARRETQYF,TGTGCCTGGAGTAACTTCGGGACAGCTAGGAGGGAGACCCAGTACTTC,TRBD1,TRBJ2-5,few,TRBV30
CASSPQGAGQPQHF,TGTGCCAGCAGCCCTCAGGGGGCTGGGCAGCCCCAGCATTTT,TRBD1,TRBJ1-5,-,TRBV7-9
CASSFRGYGYTF,TGTGCCAGCAGCTTCAGGGGTTATGGCTACACCTTC,-,TRBJ1-2,-,TRBV5-6
CASSQGEGGRAGETQYF,TGTGCCAGCAGCCAAGGGGAAGGCGGGAGGGCCGGGGAGACCCAGTACTTC,TRBD2,TRBJ2-5,-,TRBV4-2
CASSDTSTDTQYF,TGTGCCAGCAGCGACACAAGCACAGATACGCAGTATTTT,-,TRBJ2-3,-,TRBV11-2
CSVGTGVGEKLFF,TGCAGCGTCGGGACAGGGGTCGGGGAAAAACTGTTTTTT,TRBD1,TRBJ1-4,-,TRBV29-1
CASSLEGGRSYEQYF,TGTGCCAGCAGCTTGGAGGGCGGGAGAAGCTACGAGCAGTACTTC,TRBD2,TRBJ2-7,-,TRBV5-4
CASSQEGGASSYEQYF,TGTGCCAGCAGCCAAGAAGGAGGGGCCAGCTCCTACGAGCAGTACTTC,-,TRBJ2-7,-,TRBV4-2
CASSEPGTDTEAFF,TGCGCCAGCAGTGAACCGGGAACCGACACTGAAGCTTTCTTT,-,TRBJ1-1,few,TRBV10-2
CASSLVPQGEGQPQHF,TGCGCCAGCAGCTTGGTTCCACAGGGTGAGGGTCAGCCCCAGCATTTT,-,TRBJ1-5,once,TRBV5-1
CASSIPTGSQPQHF,TGTGCCAGTAGTATCCCAACAGGGTCTCAGCCCCAGCATTTT,-,TRBJ1-5,-,TRBV19
CASSAGLAGGAGELFF,TGTGCCAGCAGCGCGGGACTAGCGGGAGGTGCCGGGGAGCTGTTTTTT,TRBD2,TRBJ2-2,-,TRBV9
CASSGGLAGDGEQFF,TGTGCCAGCAGCGGGGGACTAGCGGGAGACGGTGAGCAGTTCTTC,TRBD2,TRBJ2-1,-,TRBV9
CASSLDAGAVNTEAFF,TGCGCCAGCAGCTTGGACGCGGGCGCGGTCAACACTGAAGCTTTCTTT,-,TRBJ1-1,-,TRBV5-1
CASSSGTSGSRQFF,TGTGCCAGCAGCTCGGGGACTAGCGGGAGCCGGCAGTTCTTC,TRBD2,TRBJ2-1,-,TRBV7-9
CASSEALGVNQPQHF,TGTGCCAGCAGTGAAGCGCTAGGGGTCAATCAGCCCCAGCATTTT,-,TRBJ1-5,-,TRBV6-1
CASSQTGTGGGIYEQYF,TGCGCCAGCAGCCAGACCGGGACAGGGGGGGGGATATACGAGCAGTACTTC,TRBD1,TRBJ2-7,-,TRBV4-3
CASSPREGRSVDTQYF,TGCGCCAGCAGCCCCCGGGAGGGCCGTTCGGTAGATACGCAGTATTTT,TRBD2,TRBJ2-3,-,TRBV4-1
CASSQNRAVNTEAFF,TGTGCCAGCAGTCAGAACAGGGCGGTGAACACTGAAGCTTTCTTT,-,TRBJ1-1,-,TRBV28
CASSLGPKETQYF,TGTGCCAGCAGTTTAGGGCCCAAGGAGACCCAGTACTTC,-,TRBJ2-5,-,TRBV27
CASSLIKGPYGYTF,TGTGCCAGCAGCTTAATAAAGGGGCCGTATGGCTACACCTTC,-,TRBJ1-2,once,TRBV7-9
CASMEAGGYTF,TGTGCCAGCATGGAGGCAGGAGGCTACACCTTC,-,TRBJ1-2,-,TRBV6-1
CASSATGTTHNEQFF,TGTGCCAGCAGCGCAACCGGGACTACCCACAATGAGCAGTTCTTC,TRBD2,TRBJ2-1,once,TRBV9
CASAAGNNQPQHF,TGTGCCAGCGCAGCGGGAAACAATCAGCCCCAGCATTTT,-,TRBJ1-5,-,TRBV9
CASSSGLAGGGDTQYF,TGTGCCAGCAGCTCGGGACTAGCGGGAGGCGGCGATACGCAGTATTTT,TRBD2,TRBJ2-3,-,TRBV7-8
CASRQLTGSGELFF,TGTGCCAGCAGGCAACTCACAGGTTCCGGGGAGCTGTTTTTT,-,TRBJ2-2,-,TRBV7-8
CASTQGASGVYNEQFF,TGTGCCAGCACCCAGGGGGCTAGCGGGGTCTACAATGAGCAGTTCTTC,-,TRBJ2-1,-,TRBV9
CASSVTSGTKYNEQFF,TGTGCCAGCAGTGTTACTAGCGGGACCAAGTACAATGAGCAGTTCTTC,TRBD2,TRBJ2-1,-,TRBV6-1
CASSLHGDSPYF,TGTGCCAGCAGCCTCCACGGGGACTCTCCGTACTTC,-,TRBJ2-5,once,TRBV25-1
CASSQVKTSGSWTDTQYF,TGTGCCAGCAGCCAAGTTAAAACTAGCGGGAGTTGGACAGATACGCAGTATTTT,TRBD2,TRBJ2-3,-,TRBV14
CASRISGLNTHEQFF,TGCGCCAGCAGAATTTCGGGACTCAACACCCATGAGCAGTTCTTC,-,TRBJ2-1,-,TRBV5-1
CASSELVFAGEGEQYF,TGTGCCAGCAGTGAACTCGTATTTGCGGGAGAAGGCGAGCAGTACTTC,TRBD2,TRBJ2-7,-,TRBV25-1
CASSQVGGYNEQFF,TGCGCCAGCAGCCAAGTAGGGGGATACAATGAGCAGTTCTTC,-,TRBJ2-1,-,TRBV4-3
CASSSGAGGNNEQFF,TGTGCCAGCAGCTCTGGGGCCGGAGGGAACAATGAGCAGTTCTTC,-,TRBJ2-1,-,TRBV7-9
CASRKPRGPMSEAFF,TGTGCCAGCAGAAAACCGAGAGGGCCTATGTCTGAAGCTTTCTTT,-,TRBJ1-1,-,TRBV28
CSTQGADGYTF,TGCAGTACTCAGGGGGCGGATGGCTACACCTTC,TRBD1,TRBJ1-2,-,TRBV20-1
CAWRLQGATGELFF,TGTGCCTGGAGGTTACAGGGGGCAACCGGGGAGCTGTTTTTT,TRBD1,TRBJ2-2,few,TRBV30
CASSQDLLGGPRTEAFF,TGTGCCAGCAGCCAAGATCTTCTTGGAGGGCCTCGGACTGAAGCTTTCTTT,-,TRBJ1-1,few,TRBV14